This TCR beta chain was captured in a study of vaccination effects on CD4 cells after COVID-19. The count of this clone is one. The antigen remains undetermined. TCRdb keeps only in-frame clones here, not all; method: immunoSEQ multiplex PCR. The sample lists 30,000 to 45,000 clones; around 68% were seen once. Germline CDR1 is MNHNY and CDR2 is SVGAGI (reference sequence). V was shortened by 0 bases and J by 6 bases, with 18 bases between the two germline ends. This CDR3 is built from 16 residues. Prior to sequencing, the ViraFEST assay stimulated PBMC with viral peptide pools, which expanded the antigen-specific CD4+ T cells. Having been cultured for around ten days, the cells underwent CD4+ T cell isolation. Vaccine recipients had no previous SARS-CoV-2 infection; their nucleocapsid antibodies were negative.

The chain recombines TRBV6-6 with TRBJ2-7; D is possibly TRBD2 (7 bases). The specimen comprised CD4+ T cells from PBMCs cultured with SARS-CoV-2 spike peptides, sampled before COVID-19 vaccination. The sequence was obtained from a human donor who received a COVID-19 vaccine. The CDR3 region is CASSYSGGGGGGEQYF. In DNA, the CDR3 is TGTGCCAGCAGTTACTCGGGTGGGGGGGGAGGGGGCGAGCAGTACTTC.